The TCR beta chain described here comes from a study of CD8+CD57+ T cells in acquired aplastic anemia. On the study more broadly: The study obtained an average of around 3.1 ug of DNA from sorted CD4+ and CD8+ cells. General observations from the study: Patients and controls shared just under 30 CD8+ CDR3 sequences, highly expressed in patients. Statistical testing detected no significant gap in CD8+ Simpson's diversity between patients and controls.

A note on this clonotype: Its target is unknown.

Genomic DNA, the template, was used for profiling of the TCR beta VDJ and CDR3. TCRdb recomputed calls from the reads with MiXCR, one row per CDR3 protein. The profile shows around 68,000 distinct CDR3 sequences, roughly half of them singletons. The CDR3 runs to 15 residues. Germline V gene lookup returns CDR1 LNHNV and CDR2 YYDKDF (reference sequence). The V segment lost 5 bases and the J segment 5 bases; nucleotides outside the gene matches: 12. The rearrangement links TRBV15 to TRBJ2-7, with 7 bases matching TRBD2. The sequence derives from a human donor in good health, serving as a control. The material sequenced was sorted CD4+, CD8+, or CD8+CD57+ T cells (not recorded which) from PBMCs. The chain's CDR3 is CATSRRNRGVNEQYF. The CDR3 nucleotides are TGTGCCACCAGCCGCCGTAATCGGGGGGTAAACGAGCAGTACTTC.